These 8 T cell receptor beta chains were sequenced from one sample in a study of shared clonotypes between healthy human individuals. The repertoire was sequenced with immunoSEQ multiplex PCR; TCRdb's copy has only in-frame clones and lacks some. Here the sample spans about 2.4 million clones, approximately 92% being singletons. The sample consisted of naive CD4+ T cells sorted from blood. Stated subset: CD45RA+ positively selected. The receptor source for this set is a man between 18 and 35 years old in good health.

This clone was observed once. The chain has TRBV7-2 and TRBJ1-5; 10 nucleotides match TRBD1. Germline V gene lookup returns CDR1 SGHTA and CDR2 FQGNSA. V dropped 4 bases and J dropped 4; count of bases not matched to a gene: 4. The CDR3 runs 15 residues. In nucleotides, the CDR3 is TGTGCCAGCAGCTCCGGGACAGGGGCAAATCAGCCCCAGCATTTT. Residues: CASSSGTGANQPQHF.

The chain is built from TRBV5-1 and TRBJ2-2; D perhaps matches TRBD2 (6 bases). The CDR3 is 13 amino acids. CDR1 and CDR2 (germline): SGHRS, YFSETQ. V lost 3 bases, J lost 6 bases, and 9 bases lay in between. The CDR3 sequence is CASSWRGPGELFF. In nucleotides, the CDR3 is TGCGCCAGCAGCTGGAGGGGCCCCGGGGAGCTGTTTTTT.

The chain uses TRBV28 and TRBJ1-2; D not certain. This CDR3 is built from 14 residues. Germline values: CDR1 MDHEN, CDR2 SYDVKM. Trimming removed 7 bases at V and 4 bases at J, with 16 bases between. CDR3 bases: TGTGCCAGCAACACCCAACCCACAGTCTATGGCTACACCTTC. Its protein is CASNTQPTVYGYTF.

The gene calls are TRBV7-8 and TRBJ1-1, with D tentatively TRBD1 (5 bases). The ends were cut back, 1 base at V and 1 base at J, with 10 bases in the middle. CDR1 SGHVS and CDR2 FQNEAQ come from the germline V gene. CDR3 length: 15 amino acids. This CDR3 reads CASSLVAGKNTEAFF. CDR3 coding DNA: TGTGCCAGCAGCTTAGTAGCAGGGAAGAACACTGAAGCTTTCTTT.

This clone was picked up a small number of times. The chain couples TRBV19 to TRBJ1-5; D perhaps matches TRBD1 (5 bases). V shed 7 bases and J shed 1 base, with 14 bases lying between them. The CDR3 is made up of 15 amino acids. Germline V CDR1 and CDR2: LNHDA, SQIVND (reference sequence). CDR3 region: CASTRREGSNQPQHF. CDR3 bases: TGTGCCAGTACCCGCAGGGAGGGGAGCAATCAGCCCCAGCATTTT.

The chain combines TRBV6-5 with TRBJ2-2, with D unresolved. The V gene's germline CDR1 is MNHEY and CDR2 SVGAGI. V was shortened by 6 bases and J by 0 bases, with 8 bases between the two germline ends. This CDR3 contains 14 residues. CDR3 region: CASRLQANTGELFF. CDR3 in DNA: TGTGCCAGCAGGCTGCAGGCGAACACCGGGGAGCTGTTTTTT.

The chain carries TRBV18 and TRBJ1-3, with D possibly being TRBD1 (5 bases). Germline values: CDR1 KGHSH, CDR2 LQKENI. The V end was cut by 3 bases, the J end by 0 bases, with 12 bases between. The CDR3 consists of 16 residues. CDR3 DNA: TGTGCCAGCTCACCTCCGGGACGAAGCTCTGGAAACACCATATATTTT. It encodes CASSPPGRSSGNTIYF. The variable domain in full, with the rest retrieved from reference TRBV18 and TRBJ1-3, is NAGVMQNPRHLVRRRGQEARLRCSPMKGHSHVYWYRQLPEEGLKFMVYLQKENIIDESGMPKERFSAEFPKEGPSILRIQQVVRGDSAAYFCASSPPGRSSGNTIYFGEGSWLTVV.

The J gene is TRBJ1-2, the V gene TRBV10-1; D possibly corresponds to TRBD1 (5 bases). The germline CDR1 and CDR2 sequences are WNHNN and SYGVQD (reference sequence). V gave up 4 bases and J gave up 4 bases, with 10 bases separating them. The CDR3 totals 13 residues. The CDR3 reads CASSAGSSYGYTF. CDR3 nucleotide sequence: TGCGCCAGCAGTGCAGGGTCCTCCTATGGCTACACCTTC.